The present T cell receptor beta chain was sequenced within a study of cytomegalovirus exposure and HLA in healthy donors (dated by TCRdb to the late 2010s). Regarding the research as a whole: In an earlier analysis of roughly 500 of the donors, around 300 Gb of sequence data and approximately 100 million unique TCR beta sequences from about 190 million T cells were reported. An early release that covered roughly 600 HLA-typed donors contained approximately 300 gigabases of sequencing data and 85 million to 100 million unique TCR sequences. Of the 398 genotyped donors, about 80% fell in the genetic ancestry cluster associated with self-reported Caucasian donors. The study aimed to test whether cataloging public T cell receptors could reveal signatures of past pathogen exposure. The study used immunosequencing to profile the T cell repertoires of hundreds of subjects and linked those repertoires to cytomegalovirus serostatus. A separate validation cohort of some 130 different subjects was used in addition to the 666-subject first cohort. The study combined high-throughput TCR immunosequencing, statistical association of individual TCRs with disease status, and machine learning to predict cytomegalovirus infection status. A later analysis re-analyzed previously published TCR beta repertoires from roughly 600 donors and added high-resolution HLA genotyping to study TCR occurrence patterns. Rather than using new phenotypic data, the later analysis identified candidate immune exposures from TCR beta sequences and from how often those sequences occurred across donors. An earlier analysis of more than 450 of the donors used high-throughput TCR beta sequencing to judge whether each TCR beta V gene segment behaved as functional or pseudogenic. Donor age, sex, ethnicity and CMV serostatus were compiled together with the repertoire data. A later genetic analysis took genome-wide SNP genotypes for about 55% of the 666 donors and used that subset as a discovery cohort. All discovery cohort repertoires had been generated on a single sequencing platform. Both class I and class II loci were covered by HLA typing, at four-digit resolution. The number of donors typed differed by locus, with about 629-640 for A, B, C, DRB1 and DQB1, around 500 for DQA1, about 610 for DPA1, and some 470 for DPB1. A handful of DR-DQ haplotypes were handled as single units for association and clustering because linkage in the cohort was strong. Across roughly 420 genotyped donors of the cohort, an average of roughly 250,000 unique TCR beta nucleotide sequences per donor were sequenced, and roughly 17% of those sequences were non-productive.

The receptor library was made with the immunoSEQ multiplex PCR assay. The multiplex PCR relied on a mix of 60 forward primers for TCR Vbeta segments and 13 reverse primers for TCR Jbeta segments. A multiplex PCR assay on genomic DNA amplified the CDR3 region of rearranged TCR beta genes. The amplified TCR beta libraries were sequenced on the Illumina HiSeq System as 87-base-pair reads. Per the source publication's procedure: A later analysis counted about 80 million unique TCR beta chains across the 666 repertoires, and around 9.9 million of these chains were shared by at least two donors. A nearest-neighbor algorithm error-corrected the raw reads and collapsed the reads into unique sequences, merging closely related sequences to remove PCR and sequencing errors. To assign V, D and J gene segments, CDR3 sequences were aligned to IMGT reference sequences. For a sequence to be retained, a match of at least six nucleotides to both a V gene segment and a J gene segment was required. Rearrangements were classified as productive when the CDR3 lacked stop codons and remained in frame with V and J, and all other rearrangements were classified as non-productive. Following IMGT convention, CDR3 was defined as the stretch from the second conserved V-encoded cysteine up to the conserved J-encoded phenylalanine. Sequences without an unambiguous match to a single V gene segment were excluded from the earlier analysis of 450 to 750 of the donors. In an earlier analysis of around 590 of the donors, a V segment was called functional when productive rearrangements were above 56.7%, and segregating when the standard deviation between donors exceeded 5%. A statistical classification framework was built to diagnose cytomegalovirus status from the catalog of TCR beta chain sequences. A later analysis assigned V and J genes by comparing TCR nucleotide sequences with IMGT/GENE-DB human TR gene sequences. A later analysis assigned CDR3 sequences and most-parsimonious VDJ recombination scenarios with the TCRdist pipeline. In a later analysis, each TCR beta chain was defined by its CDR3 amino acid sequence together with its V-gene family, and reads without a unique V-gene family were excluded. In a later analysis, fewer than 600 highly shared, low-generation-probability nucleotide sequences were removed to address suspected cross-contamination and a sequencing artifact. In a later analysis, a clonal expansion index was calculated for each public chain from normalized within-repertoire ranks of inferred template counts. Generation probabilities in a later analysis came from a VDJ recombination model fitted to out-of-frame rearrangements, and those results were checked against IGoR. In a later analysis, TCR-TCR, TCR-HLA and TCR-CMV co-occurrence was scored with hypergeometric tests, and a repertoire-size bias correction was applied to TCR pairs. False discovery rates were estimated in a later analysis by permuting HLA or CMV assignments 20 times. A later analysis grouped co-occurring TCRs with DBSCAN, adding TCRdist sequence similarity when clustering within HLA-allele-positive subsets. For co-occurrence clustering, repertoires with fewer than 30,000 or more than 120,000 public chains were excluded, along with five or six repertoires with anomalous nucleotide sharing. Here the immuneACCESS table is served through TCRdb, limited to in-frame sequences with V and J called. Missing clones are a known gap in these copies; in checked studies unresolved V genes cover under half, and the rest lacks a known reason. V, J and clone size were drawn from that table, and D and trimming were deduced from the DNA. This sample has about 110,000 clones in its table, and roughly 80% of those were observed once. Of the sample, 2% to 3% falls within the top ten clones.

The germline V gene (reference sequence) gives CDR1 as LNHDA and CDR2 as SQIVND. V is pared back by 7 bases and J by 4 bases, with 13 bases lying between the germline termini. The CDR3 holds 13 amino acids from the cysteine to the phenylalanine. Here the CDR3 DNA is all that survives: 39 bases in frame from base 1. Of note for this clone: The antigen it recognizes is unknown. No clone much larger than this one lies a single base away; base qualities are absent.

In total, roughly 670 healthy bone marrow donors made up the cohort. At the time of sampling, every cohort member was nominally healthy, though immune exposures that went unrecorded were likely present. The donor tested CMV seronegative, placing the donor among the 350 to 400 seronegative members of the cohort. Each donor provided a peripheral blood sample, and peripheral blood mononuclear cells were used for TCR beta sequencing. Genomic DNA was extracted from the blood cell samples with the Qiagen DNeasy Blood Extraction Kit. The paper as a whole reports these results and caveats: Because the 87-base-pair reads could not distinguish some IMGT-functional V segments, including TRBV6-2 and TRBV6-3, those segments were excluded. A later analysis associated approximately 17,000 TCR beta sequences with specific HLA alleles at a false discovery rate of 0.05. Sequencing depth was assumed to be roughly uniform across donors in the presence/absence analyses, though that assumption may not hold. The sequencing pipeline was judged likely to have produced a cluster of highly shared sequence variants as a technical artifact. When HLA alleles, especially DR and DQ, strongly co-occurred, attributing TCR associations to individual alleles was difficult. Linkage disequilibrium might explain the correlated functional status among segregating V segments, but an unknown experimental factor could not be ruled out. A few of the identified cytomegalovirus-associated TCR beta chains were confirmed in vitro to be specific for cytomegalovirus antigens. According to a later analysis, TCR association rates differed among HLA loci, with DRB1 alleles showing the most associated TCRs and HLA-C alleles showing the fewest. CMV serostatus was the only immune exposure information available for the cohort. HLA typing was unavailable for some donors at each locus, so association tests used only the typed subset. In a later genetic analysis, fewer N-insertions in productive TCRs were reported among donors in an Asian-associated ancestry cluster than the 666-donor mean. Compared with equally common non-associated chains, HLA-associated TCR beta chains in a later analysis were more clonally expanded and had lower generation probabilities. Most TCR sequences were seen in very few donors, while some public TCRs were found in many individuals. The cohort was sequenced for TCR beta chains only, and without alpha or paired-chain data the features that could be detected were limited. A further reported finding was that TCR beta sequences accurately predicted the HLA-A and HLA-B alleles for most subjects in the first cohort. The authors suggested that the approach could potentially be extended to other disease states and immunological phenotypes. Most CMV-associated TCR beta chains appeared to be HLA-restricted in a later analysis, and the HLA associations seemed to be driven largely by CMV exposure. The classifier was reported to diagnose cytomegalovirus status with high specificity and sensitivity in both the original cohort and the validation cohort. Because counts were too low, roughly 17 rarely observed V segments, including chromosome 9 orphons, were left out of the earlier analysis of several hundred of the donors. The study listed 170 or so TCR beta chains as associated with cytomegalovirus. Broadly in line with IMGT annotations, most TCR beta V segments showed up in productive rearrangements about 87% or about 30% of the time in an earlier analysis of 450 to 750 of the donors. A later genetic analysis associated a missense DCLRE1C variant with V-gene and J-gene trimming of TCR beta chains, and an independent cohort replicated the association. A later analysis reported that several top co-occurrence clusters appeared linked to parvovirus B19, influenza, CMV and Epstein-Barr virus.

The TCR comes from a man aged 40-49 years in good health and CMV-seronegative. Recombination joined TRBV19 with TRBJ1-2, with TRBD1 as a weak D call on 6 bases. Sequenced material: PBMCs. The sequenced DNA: TGTGCCAGTAAGGCCAGGGGAACCTATGGCTACACCTTC. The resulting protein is CASKARGTYGYTF.